These 10 T cell receptor beta chains were all obtained from the same sample, sequenced in a study of blood T cell repertoires in COVID-19. Sequencing was performed with immunoSEQ multiplex PCR; in TCRdb, only in-frame clones are kept and a portion is missing. The sample has about 43,000 clones, around 86% seen once. The sample consisted of peripheral blood. The receptor source for this set is a woman of 80 years or more with acute or convalescent COVID-19.

This chain links TRBV5-1 with TRBJ2-2; 10 positions agree with TRBD2. The CDR3 sequence is 18 residues long. Germline CDR1 SGHRS, CDR2 YFSETQ. V shed 0 bases and J 0 bases; nucleotides not matched to a gene: 5. CDR3 protein: CASSLAPSGGANTGELFF. CDR3 bases: TGCGCCAGCAGCTTGGCCCCTAGCGGGGGCGCGAACACCGGGGAGCTGTTTTTT. The full variable domain, completed using reference TRBV5-1 and TRBJ2-2, is KAGVTQTPRYLIKTRGQQVTLSCSPISGHRSVSWYQQTPGQGLQFLFEYFSETQRNKGNFPGRFSGRQFSNSRSEMNVSTLELGDSALYLCASSLAPSGGANTGELFFGEGSRLTVL.

The chain combines TRBV19 with TRBJ2-3; 8 nucleotides line up with TRBD1. The trim removed 3 bases at V and 6 bases at J, leaving 5 bases unmatched. Germline V gene lookup returns CDR1 LNHDA and CDR2 SQIVND (reference sequence). The CDR3 is 14 amino acids. In nucleotides, the CDR3 is TGTGCCAGTAGTATGCGGACAGGGCGGGATACGCAGTATTTT. It codes for CASSMRTGRDTQYF.

CDR3 in DNA: TGCGCCAGCAGCTTGCGACTAGCGGGGGGGCCGGCAGATACGCAGTATTTT. Translating it yields CASSLRLAGGPADTQYF. This sequence joins TRBV5-1 and TRBJ2-3; TRBD2 matches at 14 bases. V shed 1 base and J 4 bases; nucleotides not matched to a gene: 5. This CDR3 has 17 amino acids. Germline V gene sequence: CDR1 SGHRS, CDR2 YFSETQ.

V gene TRBV9 combines with J gene TRBJ2-5, with D perhaps TRBD1 (6 bases). The CDR3 sequence is 16 residues long. Per the germline V gene, CDR1 is SGDLS and CDR2 is YYNGEE. Trimming removed 0 bases at V and 2 bases at J, with 14 bases between. Here the CDR3 reads CASSVGSGGSQETQYF. The CDR3 nucleotides are TGTGCCAGCAGCGTAGGTTCTGGGGGCTCTCAAGAGACCCAGTACTTC.

The rearrangement links TRBV28 to TRBJ2-7; unclear D gene. Germline-derived CDR1 and CDR2 are MDHEN and SYDVKM. Trimming pared 2 bases from V and 0 bases from J, leaving 8 bases between. The CDR3 covers 14 residues. CDR3 residues: CASSLAVSSYEQYF. As DNA, the CDR3 is TGTGCCAGCAGTTTAGCGGTCAGCTCCTACGAGCAGTACTTC.

The rearrangement uses TRBV3-1 (or the pseudogene TRBV3-2) and TRBJ1-4, with 7 bases lining up with TRBD1. The CDR3 is 15 residues long. Germline V CDR1 and CDR2: LGHDT, YNNKEL (reference sequence). V was pared by 0 bases and J by 6 bases, with 4 bases of the junction left unmatched. The CDR3 loop reads CASSQDRQGDEKLFF. The CDR3 coding sequence is TGTGCCAGCAGCCAAGATCGACAGGGTGATGAAAAACTGTTTTTT.

The chain employs TRBV24-1 and TRBJ2-2; possibly TRBD1 for D (6 bases). The CDR3 length is 14 residues. Per the germline V gene, CDR1 is KGHDR and CDR2 is SFDVKD. Deletions cut 4 bases from V and 6 bases from J, with 11 bases between. CDR3 sequence (DNA): TGTGCCACCAGTGACCTGACAGGCCCCGGGGAGCTGTTTTTT. It specifies CATSDLTGPGELFF.

J is TRBJ2-5 and V is TRBV7-2, with TRBD1 as a possible D gene (6 bases). Per the germline V gene, CDR1 is SGHTA and CDR2 is FQGNSA. Trimming removed 6 bases at V and 1 base at J, with 12 bases between. The CDR3 is made up of 14 amino acids. CDR3 in DNA: TGTGCCAGCAGTCCGACAGGAATCCAAGAGACCCAGTACTTC. Residues: CASSPTGIQETQYF.

This chain joins TRBV2 and TRBJ1-4; D is perhaps TRBD1 (5 bases). This CDR3 is 14 amino acids long. V lost 4 bases, J lost 7 bases, and 13 bases lay in between. Germline V CDR1 and CDR2: SNHLY, FYNNEI. CDR3 region: CASSVRGRGEKLFF. Here the CDR3 DNA reads TGTGCCAGCAGTGTTAGGGGCCGAGGTGAAAAACTGTTTTTT.

This clone was seen a handful of times. The J gene is TRBJ2-3, the V gene TRBV5-4, with a tentative D call TRBD2 (5 bases). From germline, CDR1 is SGHNT and CDR2 YYREEE (reference sequence). V lost 3 bases, J lost 3 bases, and 17 bases lay in between. The CDR3 loop spans 16 amino acids. The CDR3 spells CASSSGSTTGTDTQYF. CDR3 in DNA: TGTGCCAGCAGCTCCGGGTCGACCACGGGGACAGATACGCAGTATTTT.